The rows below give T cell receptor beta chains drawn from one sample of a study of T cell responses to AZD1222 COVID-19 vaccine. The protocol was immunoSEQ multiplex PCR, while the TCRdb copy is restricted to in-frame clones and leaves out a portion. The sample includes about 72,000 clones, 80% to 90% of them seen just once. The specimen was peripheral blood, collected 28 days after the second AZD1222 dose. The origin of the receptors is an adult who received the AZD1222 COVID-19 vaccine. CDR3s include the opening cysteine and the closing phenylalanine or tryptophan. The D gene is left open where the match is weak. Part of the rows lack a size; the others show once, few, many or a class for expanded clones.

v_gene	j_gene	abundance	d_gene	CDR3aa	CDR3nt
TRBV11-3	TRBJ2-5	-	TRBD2	CASSSGLAEGETQYF	TGTGCCAGCAGCTCCGGACTAGCGGAGGGAGAGACCCAGTACTTC
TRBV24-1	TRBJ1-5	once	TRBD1	CATKMTGEANQPQHF	TGTGCCACCAAAATGACAGGGGAGGCCAATCAGCCCCAGCATTTT
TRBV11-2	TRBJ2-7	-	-	CASSLNRIGEQYF	TGTGCCAGCAGCTTGAACAGAATAGGGGAGCAGTACTTC
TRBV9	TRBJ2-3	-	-	CASSGDPDTQYF	TGTGCCAGCAGCGGAGACCCAGATACGCAGTATTTT
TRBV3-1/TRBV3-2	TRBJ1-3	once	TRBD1	CASSLNQGETIYF	TGTGCCAGCAGTCTTAACCAGGGGGAGACCATATATTTT
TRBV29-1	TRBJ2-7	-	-	CSVGRSSYEQYF	TGCAGCGTTGGACGGAGCTCCTACGAGCAGTACTTC
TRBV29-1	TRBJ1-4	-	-	CSALKATNEKLFF	TGCAGCGCCTTGAAGGCAACTAATGAAAAACTGTTTTTT
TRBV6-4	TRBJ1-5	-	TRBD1	CASSPTGGSQPQHF	TGTGCCAGCAGTCCCACAGGGGGAAGCCAGCCCCAGCATTTT
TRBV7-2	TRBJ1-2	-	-	CASSFAGVRYGYTF	TGTGCCAGCAGCTTTGCGGGGGTGCGCTATGGCTACACCTTC
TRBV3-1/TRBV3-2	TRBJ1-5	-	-	CASSQAGDNQPQHF	TGTGCCAGCAGCCAAGCAGGCGACAATCAGCCCCAGCATTTT
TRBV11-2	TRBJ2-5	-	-	CASSPRLARGETQYF	TGTGCCAGCAGCCCCAGACTAGCCAGGGGAGAGACCCAGTACTTC
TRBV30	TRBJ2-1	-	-	CAWISSKAASYNEQFF	TGTGCCTGGATCTCCTCAAAGGCGGCATCCTACAATGAGCAGTTCTTC
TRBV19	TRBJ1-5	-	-	CASSTQNNQPQHF	TGTGCCAGTAGTACCCAGAATAATCAGCCCCAGCATTTT
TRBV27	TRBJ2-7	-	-	CASSPPRPSYEQYF	TGTGCCAGCAGTCCTCCCCGACCCTCCTACGAGCAGTACTTC
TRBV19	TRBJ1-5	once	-	CASSMAGRGSNQPQHF	TGTGCCAGTAGTATGGCGGGGCGAGGAAGCAATCAGCCCCAGCATTTT
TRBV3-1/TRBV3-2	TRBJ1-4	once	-	CASRNTGPTNEKLFF	TGTGCCAGCAGAAACACAGGACCAACTAATGAAAAACTGTTTTTT
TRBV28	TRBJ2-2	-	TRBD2	CASSLYQTTGTSGTGELFF	TGTGCCAGCAGTTTATATCAGACAACCGGGACTAGCGGGACAGGGGAGCTGTTTTTT
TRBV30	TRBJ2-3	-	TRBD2	CAWSVGLAGGADTQYF	TGTGCCTGGAGTGTAGGGTTAGCGGGAGGGGCAGATACGCAGTATTTT
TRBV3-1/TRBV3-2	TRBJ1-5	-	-	CASSQDLGAYQPQHF	TGTGCCAGCAGCCAAGACTTAGGGGCTTATCAGCCCCAGCATTTT
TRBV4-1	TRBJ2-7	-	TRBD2	CASSTPGLAGVNEQYF	TGCGCCAGCAGCACCCCGGGACTAGCGGGAGTAAACGAGCAGTACTTC
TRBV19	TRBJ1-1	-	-	CASSIVPMNTEAFF	TGTGCCAGTAGTATAGTACCGATGAACACTGAAGCTTTCTTT
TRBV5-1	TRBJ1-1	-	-	CASSLAGHAEAFF	TGCGCCAGCAGCTTGGCCGGTCATGCCGAAGCTTTCTTT
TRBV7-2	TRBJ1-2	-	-	CASSSEYGYTF	TGTGCCAGCAGCTCCGAGTATGGCTACACCTTC
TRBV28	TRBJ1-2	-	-	CASSLDQGIEYGYTF	TGTGCCAGCAGTTTAGATCAGGGGATAGAGTATGGCTACACCTTC
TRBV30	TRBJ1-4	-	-	CAWKPGLEKLFF	TGTGCCTGGAAACCGGGGCTTGAAAAACTGTTTTTT
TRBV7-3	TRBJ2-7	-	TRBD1	CASSLAGGSSYEQYF	TGTGCCAGCAGTCTAGCAGGGGGAAGCTCCTACGAGCAGTACTTC
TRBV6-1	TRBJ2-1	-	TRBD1	CASSEAPGQGDNEQFF	TGTGCCAGCAGTGAAGCCCCGGGACAGGGTGACAATGAGCAGTTCTTC
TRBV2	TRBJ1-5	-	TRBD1	CASSDRDSNQPQHF	TGTGCCAGCTCTGACAGGGATAGCAATCAGCCCCAGCATTTT
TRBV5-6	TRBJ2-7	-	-	CASSRRGLAGPASYEQYF	TGTGCCAGCAGCCGCAGGGGGCTAGCGGGACCAGCTTCCTACGAGCAGTACTTC
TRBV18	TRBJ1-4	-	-	CASSRDSATNEKLFF	TGTGCCAGCTCACGTGACAGTGCAACTAATGAAAAACTGTTTTTT
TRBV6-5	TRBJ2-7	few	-	CASSYPGGTLLEQYF	TGTGCCAGCAGTTACCCCGGAGGGACCCTCCTCGAGCAGTACTTC
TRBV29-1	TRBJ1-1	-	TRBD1	CSGTQGSTEAFF	TGCAGCGGCACACAGGGGTCCACTGAAGCTTTCTTT
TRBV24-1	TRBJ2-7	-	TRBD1	CATSDSDRGSYEQYF	TGTGCCACCAGTGATTCGGACAGGGGCAGCTACGAGCAGTACTTC
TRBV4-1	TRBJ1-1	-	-	CASSQLLTRRGRNTHTEAFF	TGCGCCAGCAGCCAACTCCTCACAAGAAGGGGTAGAAATACCCACACTGAAGCTTTCTTT
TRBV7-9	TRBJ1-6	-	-	CASSSSSGSSPLHF	TGTGCCAGCAGCTCTTCGTCGGGCAGTTCACCCCTCCACTTT
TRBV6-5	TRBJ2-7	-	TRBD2	CASRRTSGIVEQYF	TGTGCCAGCAGGAGGACTAGCGGGATAGTGGAGCAGTACTTC
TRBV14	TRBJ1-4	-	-	CASSRGSGQANEKLFF	TGTGCCAGCAGCCGCGGTTCAGGTCAGGCTAATGAAAAACTGTTTTTT
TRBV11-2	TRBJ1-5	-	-	CASSSTGNQPQHF	TGTGCCAGCAGCTCCACAGGCAATCAGCCCCAGCATTTT
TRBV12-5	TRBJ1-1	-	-	CASGRTTEAFF	TGTGCTAGTGGGAGGACCACTGAAGCTTTCTTT
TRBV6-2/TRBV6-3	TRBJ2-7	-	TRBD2	CASSIAGLSDEQYF	TGTGCCAGCAGTATAGCGGGACTAAGCGACGAGCAGTACTTC
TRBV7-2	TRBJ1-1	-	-	CASSLGQGYTEAFF	TGTGCCAGCAGCTTAGGGCAGGGATACACTGAAGCTTTCTTT
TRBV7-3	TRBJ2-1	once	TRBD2	CASSLLGLGSYNEQFF	TGTGCCAGCAGCCTACTGGGACTAGGGTCCTACAATGAGCAGTTCTTC
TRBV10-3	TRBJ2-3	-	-	CAISESSSTDTQYF	TGTGCCATCAGTGAGTCTAGCAGCACAGATACGCAGTATTTT
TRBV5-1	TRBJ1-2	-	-	CASSLGTGIYGYTF	TGCGCCAGCAGCTTGGGTACGGGGATCTATGGCTACACCTTC
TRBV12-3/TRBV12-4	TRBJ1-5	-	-	CASSRQTNQPQHF	TGTGCCAGCAGTCGCCAGACCAATCAGCCCCAGCATTTT
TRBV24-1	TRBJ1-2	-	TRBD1	CATSDLRTGGAGYGYTF	TGTGCCACCAGTGATTTAAGGACAGGGGGCGCGGGCTATGGCTACACCTTC
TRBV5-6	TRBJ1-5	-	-	CASSLAGGTGQPQHF	TGTGCCAGCAGCTTGGCCGGGGGGACCGGTCAGCCCCAGCATTTT
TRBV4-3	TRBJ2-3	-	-	CASSHNQGRADTQYF	TGCGCCAGCAGCCATAATCAGGGCCGGGCAGATACGCAGTATTTT
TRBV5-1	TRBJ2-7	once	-	CASSQTPAAASYEQYF	TGCGCCAGCAGCCAAACCCCCGCGGCAGCCTCCTACGAGCAGTACTTC
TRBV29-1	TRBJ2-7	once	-	CSVRQGHEQYF	TGCAGCGTCCGGCAAGGTCACGAGCAGTACTTC
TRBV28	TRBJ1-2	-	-	CASRLGYGYTF	TGTGCCAGCAGACTTGGGTATGGCTACACCTTC
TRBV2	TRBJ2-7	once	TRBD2	CASSTSGKYEQYF	TGTGCCAGCAGCACTAGCGGCAAATACGAGCAGTACTTC
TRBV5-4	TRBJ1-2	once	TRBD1	CATNGQGGYGYTF	TGTGCCACCAACGGACAGGGAGGCTATGGCTACACCTTC
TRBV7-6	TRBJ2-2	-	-	CASSKAGSLVGELFF	TGTGCCAGCAGCAAGGCGGGGTCGTTGGTCGGGGAGCTGTTTTTT
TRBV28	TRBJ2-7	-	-	CASMRTGSYEQYF	TGTGCCAGCATGAGGACTGGTTCCTACGAGCAGTACTTC
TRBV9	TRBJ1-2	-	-	CASSVEQGYGYTF	TGTGCCAGCAGCGTAGAGCAGGGGTATGGCTACACCTTC